The T cell receptor (beta chain) described here comes from a study of Ad26.COV2.S vaccination and SARS-CoV-2 variants. Study at large: Ad26.COV2.S was injected intramuscularly once or twice, 56 days apart. Study-wide findings and caveats: In vaccinated individuals, spike-specific CD8+ and CD4+ T cell responses reportedly displayed substantial breadth.

The repertoire was sequenced with immunoSEQ multiplex PCR; TCRdb's copy has only in-frame clones and lacks some. The sample has about 680,000 clones, about 89% seen once; the top ten hold nearly 1.5%. Treatment: about 20 received Ad26.COV2.S at low or high dose, single or two shots; 5 received placebo; per-sample allocation not given. Sampling was performed 63 days after the first vaccine or placebo injection. A Boston adult aged 18-55 years was the donor. This vaccine is an Ad26 vector that expresses the Wuhan-strain SARS-CoV-2 spike. This clone was seen a few times. Its specificity is unknown. CDR1 and CDR2 from the germline V gene are ENHRY and SYGVKD. Trimming cost V 5 bases and J 1 base; bases outside gene matches: 5. The CDR3 has 15 amino acids.

The source of this sequence is a person aged 18-60 years who received the Ad26.COV2.S COVID-19 vaccine or a placebo. V usage is TRBV10-3 and J usage is TRBJ2-5; 9 positions match TRBD1. Sequenced here: peripheral blood, sampled in a trial of Ad26.COV2.S vaccine versus placebo. Here the CDR3 reads CAISSPDRGQETQYF. The CDR3 region has the DNA TGTGCCATCAGTTCCCCGGACAGGGGCCAAGAGACCCAGTACTTC.